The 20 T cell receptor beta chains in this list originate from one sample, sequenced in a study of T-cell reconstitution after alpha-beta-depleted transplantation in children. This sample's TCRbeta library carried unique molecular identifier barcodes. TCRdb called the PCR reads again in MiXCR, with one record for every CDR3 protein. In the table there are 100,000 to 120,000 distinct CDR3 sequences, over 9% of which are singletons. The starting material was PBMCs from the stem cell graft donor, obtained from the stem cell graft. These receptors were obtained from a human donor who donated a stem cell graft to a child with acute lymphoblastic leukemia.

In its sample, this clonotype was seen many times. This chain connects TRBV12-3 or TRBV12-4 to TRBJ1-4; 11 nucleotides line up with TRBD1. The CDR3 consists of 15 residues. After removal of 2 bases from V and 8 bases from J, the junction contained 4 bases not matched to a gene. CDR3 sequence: CASSLRTGGREKLFF. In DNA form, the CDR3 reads TGTGCCAGCAGTTTAAGGACAGGGGGCCGGGAAAAACTGTTTTTT.

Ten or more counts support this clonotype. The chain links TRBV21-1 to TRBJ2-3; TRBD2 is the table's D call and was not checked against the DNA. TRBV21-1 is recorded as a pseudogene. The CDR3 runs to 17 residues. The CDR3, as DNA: TGTGCCAGCAGCCCCCCCCCGACAGAGAAAAGCACAGATACGCAGTATTTT. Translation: CASSPPPTEKSTDTQYF.

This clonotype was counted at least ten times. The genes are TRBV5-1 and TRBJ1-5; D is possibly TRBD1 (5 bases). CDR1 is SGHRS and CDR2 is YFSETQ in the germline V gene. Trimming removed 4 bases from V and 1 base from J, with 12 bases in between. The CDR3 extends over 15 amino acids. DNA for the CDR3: TGCGCCAGCAGCCCAACGGGACGGAGCAATCAGCCCCAGCATTTT. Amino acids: CASSPTGRSNQPQHF.

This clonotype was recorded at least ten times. Written as DNA, the CDR3 is TGCGCCAGCAGCTTGTATCGGCAGGGCGGTGATGGCTACACCTTC. Its translation is CASSLYRQGGDGYTF. The V and J genes are TRBV5-1 and TRBJ1-2, with D perhaps TRBD1 (5 bases). CDR1 and CDR2 (germline): SGHRS, YFSETQ. CDR3 length: 15 residues. Trimming removed 1 base at V and 6 bases at J, with 16 bases between.

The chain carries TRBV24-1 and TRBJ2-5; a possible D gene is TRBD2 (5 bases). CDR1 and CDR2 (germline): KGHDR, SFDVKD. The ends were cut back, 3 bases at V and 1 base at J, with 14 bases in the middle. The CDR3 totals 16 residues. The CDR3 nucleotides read TGTGCCACCAGTGATCGTATGGGAGTTGGCCAAGAGACCCAGTACTTC. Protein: CATSDRMGVGQETQYF.

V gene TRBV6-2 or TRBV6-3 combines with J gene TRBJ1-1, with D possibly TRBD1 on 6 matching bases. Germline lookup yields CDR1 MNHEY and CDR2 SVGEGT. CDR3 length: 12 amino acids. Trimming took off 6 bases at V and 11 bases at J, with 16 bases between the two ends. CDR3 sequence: CASRKQGFRAFF. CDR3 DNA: TGTGCCAGCAGGAAACAGGGTTTCCGGGCTTTCTTT.

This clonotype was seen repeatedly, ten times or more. CDR3: CASSLKGGETQYF. The CDR3 DNA reads TGTGCCAGCAGTTTAAAGGGAGGGGAGACCCAGTACTTC. The chain employs TRBV12-3 or TRBV12-4 and TRBJ2-5; 7 nucleotides align to TRBD2. Trimming cost V 2 bases and J 5 bases; bases outside gene matches: 2. The CDR3 extends over 13 amino acids.

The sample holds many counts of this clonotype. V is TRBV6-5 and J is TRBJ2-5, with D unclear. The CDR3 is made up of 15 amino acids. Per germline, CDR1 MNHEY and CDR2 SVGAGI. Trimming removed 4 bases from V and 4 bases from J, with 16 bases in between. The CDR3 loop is CASSSRLGIGETQYF. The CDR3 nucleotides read TGTGCCAGCAGTTCCCGGTTGGGGATAGGAGAGACCCAGTACTTC.

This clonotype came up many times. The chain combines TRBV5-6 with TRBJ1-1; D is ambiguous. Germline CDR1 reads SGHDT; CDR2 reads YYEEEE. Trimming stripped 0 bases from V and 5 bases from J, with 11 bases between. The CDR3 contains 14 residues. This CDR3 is CASSLGSSYTEAFF. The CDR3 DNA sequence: TGTGCCAGCAGCTTGGGGAGCAGTTATACTGAAGCTTTCTTT. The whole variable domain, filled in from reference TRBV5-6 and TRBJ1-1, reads DAGVTQSPTHLIKTRGQQVTLRCSPKSGHDTVSWYQQALGQGPQFIFQYYEEEERQRGNFPDRFSGHQFPNYSSELNVNALLLGDSALYLCASSLGSSYTEAFFGQGTRLTVV.

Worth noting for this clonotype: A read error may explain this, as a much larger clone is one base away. The CDR3 loop is CASSHEGFRAGANGLTF. The CDR3 nucleotides read TGTGCCAGCAGCCACGAAGGGTTCAGGGCTGGGGCCAACGGCCTGACTTTC. J is TRBJ2-6 and V is TRBV5-4; perhaps TRBD1 as D (5 bases). Germline CDR1 is SGHNT and CDR2 is YYREEE (reference sequence). The CDR3 has 17 amino acids.

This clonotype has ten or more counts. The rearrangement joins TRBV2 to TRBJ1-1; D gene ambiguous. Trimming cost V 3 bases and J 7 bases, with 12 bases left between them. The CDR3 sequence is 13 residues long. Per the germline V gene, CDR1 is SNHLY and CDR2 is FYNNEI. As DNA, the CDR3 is TGTGCCAGCAGTGAGTTTGGCGGCGGTGAAGCTTTCTTT. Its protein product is CASSEFGGGEAFF.

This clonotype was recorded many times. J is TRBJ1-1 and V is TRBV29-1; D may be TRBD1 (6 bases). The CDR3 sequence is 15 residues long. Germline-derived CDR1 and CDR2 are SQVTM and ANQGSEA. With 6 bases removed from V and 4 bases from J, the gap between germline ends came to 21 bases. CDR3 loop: CSVSHSRGGGTEAFF. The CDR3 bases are TGCAGCGTGTCCCATTCGAGGGGGGGAGGCACTGAAGCTTTCTTT.

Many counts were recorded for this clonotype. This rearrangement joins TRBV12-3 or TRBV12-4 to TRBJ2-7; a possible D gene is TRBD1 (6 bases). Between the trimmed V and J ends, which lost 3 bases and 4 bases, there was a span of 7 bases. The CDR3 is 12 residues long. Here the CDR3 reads CASSFGTYEQYF. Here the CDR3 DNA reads TGTGCCAGCAGTTTCGGGACATACGAGCAGTACTTC.

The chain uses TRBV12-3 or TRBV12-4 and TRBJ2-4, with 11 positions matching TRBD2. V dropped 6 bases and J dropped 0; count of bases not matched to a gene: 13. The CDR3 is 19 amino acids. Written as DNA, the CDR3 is TGTGCCAGCAGAAAGGAGTGGCTAGCGGGAGGCCTAGCCAAAAACATTCAGTACTTC. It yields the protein CASRKEWLAGGLAKNIQYF.

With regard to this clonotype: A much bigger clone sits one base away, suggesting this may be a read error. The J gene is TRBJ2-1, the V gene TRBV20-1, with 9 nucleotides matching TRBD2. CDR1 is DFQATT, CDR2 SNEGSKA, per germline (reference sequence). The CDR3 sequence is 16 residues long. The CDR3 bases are TGCTGTGCTAGAGCATTGATAGCGGGGGCGGGGGATGAGCAGTTCTTC. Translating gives CCARALIAGAGDEQFF.

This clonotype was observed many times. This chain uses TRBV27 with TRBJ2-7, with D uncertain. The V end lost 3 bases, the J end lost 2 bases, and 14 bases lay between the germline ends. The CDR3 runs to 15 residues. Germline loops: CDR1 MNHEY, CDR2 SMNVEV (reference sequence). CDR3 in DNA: TGTGCCAGCAGTTTGTTGGGCGGCTCTGCCTACGAGCAGTACTTC. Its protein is CASSLLGGSAYEQYF.

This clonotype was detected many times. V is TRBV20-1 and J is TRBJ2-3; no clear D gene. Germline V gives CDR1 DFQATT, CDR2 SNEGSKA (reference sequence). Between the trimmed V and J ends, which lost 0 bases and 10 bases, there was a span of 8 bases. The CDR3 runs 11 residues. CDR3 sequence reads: CSARESRSQYF. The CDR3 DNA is TGCAGTGCTAGAGAAAGTAGGTCGCAGTATTTT.

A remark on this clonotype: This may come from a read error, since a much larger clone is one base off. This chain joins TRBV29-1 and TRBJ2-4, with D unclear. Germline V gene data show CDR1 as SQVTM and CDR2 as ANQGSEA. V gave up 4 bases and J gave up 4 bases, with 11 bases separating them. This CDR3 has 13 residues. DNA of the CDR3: TGCAGCGTTGGGGCACGGCCGAAAAACATTCAGTACTTC. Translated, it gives CSVGARPKNIQYF. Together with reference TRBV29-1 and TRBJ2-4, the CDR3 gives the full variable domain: SAVISQKPSRDICQRGTSLTIQCQVDSQVTMMFWYRQQPGQSLTLIATANQGSEATYESGFVIDKFPISRPNLTFSTLTVSNMSPEDSSIYLCSVGARPKNIQYFGAGTRLSVL.

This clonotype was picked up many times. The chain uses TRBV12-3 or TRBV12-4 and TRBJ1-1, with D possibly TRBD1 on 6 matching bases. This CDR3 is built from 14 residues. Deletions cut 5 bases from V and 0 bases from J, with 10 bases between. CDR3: CASSRGQLNTEAFF. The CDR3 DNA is TGTGCCAGCAGTCGGGGACAACTGAACACTGAAGCTTTCTTT.

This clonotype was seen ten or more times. CDR3 in DNA: TGTGCCAGCAGCCAAGTTGTCACAGGGGACAATGAGCAGTTCTTC. Translation gives CASSQVVTGDNEQFF. The rearrangement joins TRBV3-1 to TRBJ2-1; 7 bases match TRBD1. Trimming removed 1 base from V and 5 bases from J; junction bases left unmatched: 5. From germline, CDR1 is LGHDT and CDR2 YNNKEL (reference sequence). The CDR3 covers 15 residues.